A selection of T cell receptor beta chains follows, all from one sample in a study of T cell responses to AZD1222 COVID-19 vaccine. Assay used: immunoSEQ multiplex PCR; TCRdb lists only in-frame clones, some missing. The data show approximately 220,000 clones, 93% seen once. This sample comprised peripheral blood, obtained on day 0 of MenACWY control vaccination. These TCRs come from an adult in good health. Each CDR3 is given with its conserved first and last residue. The D gene is left open where the match is weak. The size field is filled for only some rows; it gives once, few, many or a size class.

V	D	J	size	DNA	CDR3
TRBV19	NA	TRBJ1-3	NA	TGTGCCACCTCCCAGGGATTCGGAGGAAACACCATATATTTT	CATSQGFGGNTIYF
TRBV6-6	NA	TRBJ1-1	NA	TGTGCCAGCAGTTCCGGCAAGACTGAAGCTTTCTTT	CASSSGKTEAFF
TRBV6-2/TRBV6-3	NA	TRBJ2-7	NA	TGTGCCAGCAGTACACCGGGGTCCTACGAGCAGTACTTC	CASSTPGSYEQYF
TRBV7-2	TRBD1	TRBJ1-3	NA	TGTGCCAGCAGCTTAGACAGGGGGGGAAACACCATATATTTT	CASSLDRGGNTIYF
TRBV7-2	NA	TRBJ1-6	NA	TGTGCCAGCAGTCTAGAGGGCGGGGTAGGGAATTCACCCCTCCACTTT	CASSLEGGVGNSPLHF
TRBV7-2	NA	TRBJ1-1	NA	TGTGCCAGCAGCTTAGGATACACTGAAGCTTTCTTT	CASSLGYTEAFF
TRBV7-2	TRBD2	TRBJ2-5	NA	TGTGCCAGCAGCCGTTCACTAGCGGTCGCTGAGACCCAGTACTTC	CASSRSLAVAETQYF
TRBV3-1/TRBV3-2	NA	TRBJ1-2	NA	TGTGCCAGCAGCCAAGGGGGAGCTTCCTATGGCTACACCTTC	CASSQGGASYGYTF
TRBV29-1	NA	TRBJ2-6	NA	TGCAGCGTTGGGATTCTCTCTGGGGCCAACGTCCTGACTTTC	CSVGILSGANVLTF
TRBV7-6	NA	TRBJ2-7	NA	TGTGCCAGCAGCTTCCGGTCCGAGCAGTACTTC	CASSFRSEQYF
TRBV16	TRBD1	TRBJ1-5	NA	TGTGCCAGCAGCCAATCCGGGACAGGGAATCAGCCCCAGCATTTT	CASSQSGTGNQPQHF
TRBV5-5	TRBD1	TRBJ1-1	NA	TGTGCCAGCAGCTTAGGGCAGGGGGCGGGTGCTTTCTTT	CASSLGQGAGAFF
TRBV20-1	NA	TRBJ1-2	NA	TGCAGTGCTAGTAACACCAACTATGGCTACACCTTC	CSASNTNYGYTF
TRBV18	TRBD2	TRBJ2-3	once	TGTGCCAGCTCTCGTACTGGACTAGCGGGGGGCGGTACAGATACGCAGTATTTT	CASSRTGLAGGGTDTQYF
TRBV6-2/TRBV6-3	NA	TRBJ1-1	NA	TGTGCCAGCAGTCCCCCGGCTACACTTGAAGCTTTCTTT	CASSPPATLEAFF
TRBV28	NA	TRBJ1-1	NA	TGTGCCAGCAGTTTATCAGGGGCAGGTGGCGAAGCTTTCTTT	CASSLSGAGGEAFF
TRBV10-3	NA	TRBJ1-1	NA	TGTGCCATCAGTGAGTCGGCAGCTAGCACTGAAGCTTTCTTT	CAISESAASTEAFF
TRBV6-6	NA	TRBJ1-4	once	TGTGCCAGCACCCCGCGGGGTGCGGATGAAAAACTGTTTTTT	CASTPRGADEKLFF
TRBV6-2/TRBV6-3	TRBD1	TRBJ2-2	NA	TGTGCCAGCAGTACGCGGACAGGGCGGACCGGGGAGCTGTTTTTT	CASSTRTGRTGELFF
TRBV24-1	TRBD1	TRBJ1-1	NA	TGTGCCACCAGTGGACGACAGGGATCTGAAGCTTTCTTT	CATSGRQGSEAFF
TRBV5-4	NA	TRBJ1-4	NA	TGTGCCAGCAGTGAGGGGGTGTTCCGTACTAATGAAAAACTGTTTTTT	CASSEGVFRTNEKLFF
TRBV2	NA	TRBJ2-7	NA	TGTGCCAGCAGCGACGGAACCTACGAGCAGTACTTC	CASSDGTYEQYF
TRBV7-8	NA	TRBJ1-2	once	TGTGCCAGCAGCTTAGATCACCGGGACGGTCTTGCCCCCTATGGCTACACCTTC	CASSLDHRDGLAPYGYTF
TRBV5-1	NA	TRBJ1-2	NA	TGCGCCAGCGGCTTGGAGGGTAACTATGGCTACACCTTC	CASGLEGNYGYTF
TRBV19	TRBD1	TRBJ1-1	NA	TGTGCCAGTAGTTCCGAAGGGGGCTTGACTGAAGCTTTCTTT	CASSSEGGLTEAFF
TRBV28	NA	TRBJ1-5	NA	TGTGCCAGCAGTTTAGCCGCTGGAGAGCGAGGGCAGCCCCAGCATTTT	CASSLAAGERGQPQHF
TRBV5-6	NA	TRBJ2-2	NA	TGTGCCAGCAGCCCGCAGGGGATTGTCACCGGGGAGCTGTTTTTT	CASSPQGIVTGELFF
TRBV2	NA	TRBJ2-3	NA	TGTGCCAGCAACATTCCGGGAGCGAACACAGATACGCAGTATTTT	CASNIPGANTDTQYF
TRBV19	NA	TRBJ2-1	NA	TGTGCCAGTAGCCCGGCGGGGTCCTACAATGAGCAGTTCTTC	CASSPAGSYNEQFF
TRBV19	TRBD1	TRBJ2-1	NA	TGTGCCAGTAGTAACGACGGTGGGACAGCGCCCCACGGGGAGCAGTTCTTC	CASSNDGGTAPHGEQFF
TRBV27	TRBD2	TRBJ2-3	NA	TGTGCCAGCACCCCGGGGGGGTGGACAGATACGCAGTATTTT	CASTPGGWTDTQYF
TRBV7-3	TRBD1	TRBJ2-2	once	TGTGCCAGCAGCCGGGGGACAGGGGGAACCGGGGAGCTGTTTTTT	CASSRGTGGTGELFF
TRBV18	TRBD1	TRBJ1-1	NA	TGTGCCAGCTCACCCAGACAGGGTTTGGGCACTGAAGCTTTCTTT	CASSPRQGLGTEAFF
TRBV6-2/TRBV6-3	NA	TRBJ1-1	NA	TGTGCCAGCAGTTACTCGAGCGGGTTTGGCACTGAAGCTTTCTTT	CASSYSSGFGTEAFF
TRBV7-3	NA	TRBJ2-3	NA	TGTGCCAGCGGCGGATGGGGTGAGGATACGCAGTATTTT	CASGGWGEDTQYF
TRBV20-1	NA	TRBJ1-6	NA	TGCAGTGCTAGTGTGGGACACTTT	CSASVGHF
TRBV3-1/TRBV3-2	TRBD1	TRBJ1-2	NA	TGTGCCAGCAGACAAGCCGGGACAGGGGGGGTTTTCCTTGGCTACACCTTC	CASRQAGTGGVFLGYTF
TRBV4-1	NA	TRBJ1-2	once	TGCGCCAGCAGCCAAGATGGAATGGATCCCCCGGGCAGAGGGGTGTACTATGGCTACACCTTC	CASSQDGMDPPGRGVYYGYTF
TRBV30	TRBD1	TRBJ1-5	NA	TGTGCCTGGAGTTCTTACAGGGGGCGTCAAGATGGGCCGCCCCAGCATTTT	CAWSSYRGRQDGPPQHF
TRBV25-1	NA	TRBJ1-4	NA	TGTGCCAGCAGTGACCGCAACCCTAATGAAAAACTGTTTTTT	CASSDRNPNEKLFF
TRBV6-5	NA	TRBJ2-1	NA	TGTGCCAGCAGTTACGCAACAGGATCCAATGAGCAGTTCTTC	CASSYATGSNEQFF
TRBV27	NA	TRBJ1-1	NA	TGTGCCAGCAGTCCCCAGGAGAACACTGAAGCTTTCTTT	CASSPQENTEAFF
TRBV4-1	NA	TRBJ1-3	NA	TGCGCCAGCAGCCAAGAATGGTCCGCAGTTGGTGGAAACACCATATATTTT	CASSQEWSAVGGNTIYF